This T cell receptor beta chain was captured by sequencing in a study of Ad26.COV2.S vaccination and SARS-CoV-2 variants. At the level of the study: The authors gave Ad26.COV2.S intramuscularly, either once or twice 56 days apart.

The CDR3 is 15 residues long. Clones were read by immunoSEQ multiplex PCR, and TCRdb kept only the in-frame ones, dropping some. This sample yields roughly 300,000 clones, of which 80% to 90% are seen a single time; about 11% belongs to the top ten. Stated treatment: approximately 18 received Ad26.COV2.S at low or high dose, single or two shots; about 5 received placebo; per-sample allocation not given. Vaccine and placebo recipients were sampled on day 63 after the first injection. Here the sequenced sample was peripheral blood, taken in a trial of Ad26.COV2.S vaccine versus placebo. This clonotype originated in a person aged 18 to 65 who received the Ad26.COV2.S COVID-19 vaccine or a placebo. The genes are TRBV1 and TRBJ2-5; whether TRBD1, the table's D call, matches the DNA was not checked. TRBV1 is reported as a pseudogene. In DNA form, the CDR3 reads TGCACCAGCAGCCCCCGGAGACAGTTCCAAGAGACCCAGTACTTC. It translates to CTSSPRRQFQETQYF.